The rows below give T cell receptor beta chains drawn from one sample of a study of cytomegalovirus exposure and HLA in healthy donors. Assay used: immunoSEQ multiplex PCR; TCRdb lists only in-frame clones, some missing. The table shows 100,000 to 150,000 clones, with approximately 94% occurring only once. Sample: PBMCs. The receptor source for this set is a young woman in good health and CMV-seronegative. The CDR3 runs from the conserved cysteine through the conserved F or W. D genes are given only for firm matches. A clone size is listed for some rows: how often the clone was seen (once, few, many), or a class if it is expanded.

>.|TRBV13|TRBJ2-3|.
TGTGCCAGCAGCTTAGTGGTCAGGGCTAGAAGCTCAGATACGCAGTATTTT
CASSLVVRARSSDTQYF
>TRBD2|TRBV28|TRBJ2-4|.
TGTGCCAGCAGTTTATCTGGCGGGAGGGTGTCCAAAAACATTCAGTACTTC
CASSLSGGRVSKNIQYF
>TRBD1|TRBV10-3|TRBJ2-7|.
TGTGCCATCAGACAGGGGACGGGCGGCGCCTACGAGCAGTACTTC
CAIRQGTGGAYEQYF
>TRBD1|TRBV6-1|TRBJ2-1|.
TGTGCCAGCAGTAGCGGACAGGCCGGTGAGCAGTTCTTC
CASSSGQAGEQFF
>TRBD1|TRBV28|TRBJ1-1|.
TGTGCCAGCAGCCCACCGAGACAGGGCAACACTGAAGCTTTCTTT
CASSPPRQGNTEAFF
>TRBD2|TRBV10-1|TRBJ2-7|.
TGCGCCAGCAGTGATGGCGGGAGTATGTACGAGCAGTACTTC
CASSDGGSMYEQYF
>TRBD1|TRBV7-7|TRBJ1-1|.
TGTGCTAGCAGCTTGGCAGGACAGGGGAACACTGAAGCTTTCTTT
CASSLAGQGNTEAFF
>.|TRBV13|TRBJ1-2|.
TGTGCCAGCAGCTCCGGGAGCTATGGCTACACCTTC
CASSSGSYGYTF
>.|TRBV5-1|TRBJ2-7|.
TGCGCCAGCAGCTTGGTCGGGGAGGTCGAGCAGTACTTC
CASSLVGEVEQYF
>.|TRBV6-1|TRBJ2-6|.
TGTGCCAGCACCACTGGCTCTGGGGCCAACGTCCTGACTTTC
CASTTGSGANVLTF
>TRBD1|TRBV6-5|TRBJ1-2|.
TGTGCCAGCAGTCCCCGGACAGGGGCAGTAAATGGCTACACCTTC
CASSPRTGAVNGYTF
>TRBD2|TRBV14|TRBJ2-1|.
TGTGCCAGCAGCCAAGCCGGGACTAGAGGCGAGCAGTTCTTC
CASSQAGTRGEQFF
>.|TRBV15|TRBJ2-3|.
TGTGCCACCAGCACCCGGGGGGCCCTCACAGATACGCAGTATTTT
CATSTRGALTDTQYF
>TRBD1|TRBV18|TRBJ1-1|.
TGTGCCAGCTCACCTCAGGGGGCGAACACTGAAGCTTTCTTT
CASSPQGANTEAFF
>.|TRBV7-9|TRBJ1-1|.
TGTGCCAGCAGCTTAGAAGCGAACACTGAAGCTTTCTTT
CASSLEANTEAFF
>.|TRBV6-5|TRBJ1-6|.
TGTGCCAGCAGTTACAGGGGCAACTCCTATAATTCACCCCTCCACTTT
CASSYRGNSYNSPLHF
>TRBD1|TRBV19|TRBJ1-1|.
TGTGCCAGTAGCACACCGGGACAGACGAAAGCTTTCTTT
CASSTPGQTKAFF
>TRBD1|TRBV7-2|TRBJ2-2|.
TGTGCCAGCAGCTTAGCACAGGGGGCGTACACCGGGGAGCTGTTTTTT
CASSLAQGAYTGELFF
>TRBD2|TRBV7-6|TRBJ2-2|.
TGTGCCAGCAGCTTACTAGCGGGGGTAACCGGGGAGCTGTTTTTT
CASSLLAGVTGELFF
>TRBD1|TRBV5-1|TRBJ1-2|.
TGCGCCAGCAGCTTGAAACACGCATTACTACAGGGGGCCGGCTATGGCTACACCTTC
CASSLKHALLQGAGYGYTF
>.|TRBV5-4|TRBJ2-3|.
TGTGCCAGCAGCTTGGGCGGGAAAACAGATACGCAGTATTTT
CASSLGGKTDTQYF
>TRBD2|TRBV5-4|TRBJ2-3|.
TGTGCCAGCAGCTTGGCAGTAGCGGGGGGCCCAGCAGATACGCAGTATTTT
CASSLAVAGGPADTQYF
>TRBD1|TRBV28|TRBJ2-5|.
TGTGCCAGCAGTTCAGCAGGGACAGACCAAGAGACCCAGTACTTC
CASSSAGTDQETQYF
>.|TRBV30|TRBJ1-1|.
TGTGCCTGGAACGGGGTGAACACTGAAGCTTTCTTT
CAWNGVNTEAFF
>.|TRBV7-6|TRBJ2-1|.
TGTGCCAGCAGCCTCGGAGTAGCTCATTCTCTGTTCTTC
CASSLGVAHSLFF
>TRBD1|TRBV9|TRBJ1-1|.
TGTGCCAGCAGCCCATACCCGGGACAGGGGATGAACACTGAAGCTTTCTTT
CASSPYPGQGMNTEAFF
>TRBD1|TRBV28|TRBJ1-1|.
TGTGCCAGCAGCCCGGACAGGGAGGCTTTCTTT
CASSPDREAFF
>TRBD2|TRBV19|TRBJ2-7|.
TGTGCCAGTAGTTCCCTCGCTAGCGGGAAGTACGAGCAGTACTTC
CASSSLASGKYEQYF
>TRBD2|TRBV7-2|TRBJ2-3|.
TGTGCCAGCAGCGCACTCCCTGGACTAGCGGGAGGGATAGATACGCAGTATTTT
CASSALPGLAGGIDTQYF
>TRBD2|TRBV5-4|TRBJ2-2|.
TGTGCCAGCGGCTTGGAGTGCGGGAGGGCCCCACGGGGAGCTGTTTTT
CASGLECGRAPRGAVF
>.|TRBV19|TRBJ1-1|.
TGTGCCAGTAGTGGGACAATCAACACTGAAGCTTTCTTT
CASSGTINTEAFF
>TRBD2|TRBV5-1|TRBJ2-5|.
TGCGCCAGCAGCTTGGAAGCATTCGGACTAGCGGGGGTCCACGAGACCCAGTACTTC
CASSLEAFGLAGVHETQYF
>.|TRBV6-5|TRBJ1-2|.
.
CASSSSYGYTF
>TRBD1|TRBV7-9|TRBJ2-7|once
TGTGCCAGCAGCCCGAACCGGGACAGCTCCTACGAGCAGTACTTC
CASSPNRDSSYEQYF
>.|TRBV10-3|TRBJ2-1|.
TGTGCCATCAGTGTGTGGGAGAACTCCTACAATGAGCAGTTCTTC
CAISVWENSYNEQFF
>.|TRBV29-1|TRBJ1-2|.
TGCAGCGTTGAAACGGGGAGGGGGGGGGACTATGGCTACACCTTC
CSVETGRGGDYGYTF
>.|TRBV5-6|TRBJ1-6|.
TGTGCCAGCAGTCGGTCGGAGGGGAGTAATTCACCCCTCCACTTT
CASSRSEGSNSPLHF
>.|TRBV7-9|TRBJ2-2|once
TGTGCCAGCCGACACAGGACCTCGCGCACCGGGGAGCTGTTTTTT
CASRHRTSRTGELFF
>TRBD1|TRBV25-1|TRBJ1-5|once
TGTGCCAGCATAATCGGAAGGGGACAGCTTAGCAATCAGCCCCAGCATTTT
CASIIGRGQLSNQPQHF
>TRBD2|TRBV27|TRBJ2-5|.
TGTGCCAGCAGTGCACCGACTAGCGGGAGCGAGACCCAGTACTTC
CASSAPTSGSETQYF
>TRBD2|TRBV7-3|TRBJ2-3|.
TGTGCCAGCAGCTTCGTCGGGGGGGCCTTTGATACGCAGTATTTT
CASSFVGGAFDTQYF
>TRBD1|TRBV18|TRBJ2-2|.
TGTGCCAGCTCACAACGGGACAGGGTAAACACCGGGGAGCTGTTTTTT
CASSQRDRVNTGELFF
>TRBD1|TRBV29-1|TRBJ2-1|.
TGCAGCGTTGAAGATACAGGGGCCCCAAGCTACAATGAGCAGTTCTTC
CSVEDTGAPSYNEQFF
>.|TRBV30|TRBJ2-1|few
TGTGCCTGTGGGCCCGGCATGAATGAGCAGTTCTTC
CACGPGMNEQFF
>.|TRBV2|TRBJ1-1|.
TGTGCCAGCAGAACCTCGCCACCTCAGGGATTAGCTGAAGCTTTCTTT
CASRTSPPQGLAEAFF
>TRBD1|TRBV29-1|TRBJ1-1|.
TGCAGCGGGACGGGACAGGGTAACACTGAAGCTTTCTTT
CSGTGQGNTEAFF
>TRBD1|TRBV9|TRBJ1-1|.
TGTGCCAGCAGCGCGACAGGGGGCGTTGGTATGAACACTGAAGCTTTCTTT
CASSATGGVGMNTEAFF
>.|TRBV15|TRBJ2-1|.
TGTGCCACCAGCAGAGGGGGTGGGGCTAACAATGAGCAGTTCTTC
CATSRGGGANNEQFF
>.|TRBV7-6|TRBJ1-4|.
TGTGCCAGCAGCTTAGGGCCGGGGGAAAAACTGTTTTTT
CASSLGPGEKLFF
>.|TRBV19|TRBJ2-1|.
TGTGCCAGTAAATATGGCCCTCGAACAAATGAGCAGTTCTTC
CASKYGPRTNEQFF
>.|TRBV5-1|TRBJ1-1|.
TGCGCCAGCAGACTTGAAACAGGAGGGGGGGCTACTGAAGCTTTCTTT
CASRLETGGGATEAFF
>.|TRBV11-3|TRBJ2-7|.
TGTGCCAGCAGCGGCGGCAGTTCCTACGAGCAGTACTTC
CASSGGSSYEQYF
>.|TRBV19|TRBJ1-4|.
TGTGCCAGTAGTAAATTCCTTGGGAGCGGCGGGGTAGAGGAAAAACTGTTTTTT
CASSKFLGSGGVEEKLFF
>TRBD2|TRBV27|TRBJ2-7|.
TGTGCCAGCAGTTTAAGTAGCGGGGGGCGAGGCGAGCAGTACTTC
CASSLSSGGRGEQYF
>TRBD1|TRBV5-1|TRBJ1-1|.
TGCGCCAGCAGCGCCGGTTTGGGGACAGGGAACACTGAAGCTTTCTTT
CASSAGLGTGNTEAFF
>TRBD1|TRBV19|TRBJ2-7|.
TGTGCCAGCACCACAGGGGGCGGCTACGAGCAGTACTTC
CASTTGGGYEQYF
>.|TRBV19|TRBJ1-2|.
TGTGCCAGTCGGACATCAACCTATGGCTACACCTTC
CASRTSTYGYTF